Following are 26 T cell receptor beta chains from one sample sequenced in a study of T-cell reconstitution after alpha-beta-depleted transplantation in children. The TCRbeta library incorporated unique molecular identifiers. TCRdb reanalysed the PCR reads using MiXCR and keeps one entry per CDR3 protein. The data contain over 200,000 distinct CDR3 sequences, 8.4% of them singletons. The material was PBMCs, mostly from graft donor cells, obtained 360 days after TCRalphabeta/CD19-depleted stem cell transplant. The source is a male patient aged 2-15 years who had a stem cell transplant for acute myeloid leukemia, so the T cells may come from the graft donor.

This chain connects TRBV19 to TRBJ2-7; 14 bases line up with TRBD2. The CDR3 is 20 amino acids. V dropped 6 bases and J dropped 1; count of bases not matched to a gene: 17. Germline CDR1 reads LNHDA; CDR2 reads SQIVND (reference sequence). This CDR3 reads CASRRRAPPGTSGGSYEQYF. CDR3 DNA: TGTGCCAGTAGGAGGAGGGCTCCCCCCGGGACTAGCGGGGGTTCCTACGAGCAGTACTTC.

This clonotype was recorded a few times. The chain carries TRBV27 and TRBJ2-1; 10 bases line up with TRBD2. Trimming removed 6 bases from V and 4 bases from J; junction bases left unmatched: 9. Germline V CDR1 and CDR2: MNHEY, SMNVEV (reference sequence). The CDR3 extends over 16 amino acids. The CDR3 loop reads CASSRLAGEYYNEQFF. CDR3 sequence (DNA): TGTGCCAGCAGCCGTCTAGCGGGGGAGTATTACAATGAGCAGTTCTTC.

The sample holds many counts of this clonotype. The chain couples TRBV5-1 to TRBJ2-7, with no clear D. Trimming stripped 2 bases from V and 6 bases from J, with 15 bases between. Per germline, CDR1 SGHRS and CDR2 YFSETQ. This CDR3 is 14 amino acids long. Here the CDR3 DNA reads TGCGCCAGCAGCTTTCCCGGAAAAATCGGCGAGCAGTACTTC. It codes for CASSFPGKIGEQYF.

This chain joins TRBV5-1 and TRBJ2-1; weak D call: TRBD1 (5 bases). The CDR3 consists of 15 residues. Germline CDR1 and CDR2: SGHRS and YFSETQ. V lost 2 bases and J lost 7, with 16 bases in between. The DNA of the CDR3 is TGCGCCAGCAGCTTCACAGGAGAGGAAGGGAATGAGCAGTTCTTC. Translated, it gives CASSFTGEEGNEQFF.

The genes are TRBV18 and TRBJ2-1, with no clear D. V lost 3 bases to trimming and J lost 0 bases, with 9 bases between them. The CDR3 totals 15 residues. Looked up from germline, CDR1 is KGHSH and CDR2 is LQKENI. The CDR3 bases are TGTGCCAGCTCACCCGGGTTTAGCTCCTACAATGAGCAGTTCTTC. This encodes CASSPGFSSYNEQFF.

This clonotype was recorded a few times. CDR3 DNA sequence: TGTGCCAGCAATATAGCGGGAGGTCACTACGAGCAGTACTTC. This translates into CASNIAGGHYEQYF. The V call is TRBV28, the J call TRBJ2-7; TRBD2 agrees at 10 bases. The ends lost 7 bases at V and 3 bases at J; junction bases unmatched: 6. CDR1 is MDHEN and CDR2 is SYDVKM in the germline V gene. This CDR3 comprises 14 residues.

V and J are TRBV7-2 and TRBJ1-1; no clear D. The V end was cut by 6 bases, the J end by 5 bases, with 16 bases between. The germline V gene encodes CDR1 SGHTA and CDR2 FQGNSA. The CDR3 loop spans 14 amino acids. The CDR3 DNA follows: TGTGCCAGCAGTACGAGTCGTACCGGTACTGAAGCTTTCTTT. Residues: CASSTSRTGTEAFF.

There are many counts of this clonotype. Here the CDR3 reads CASSLGHLLEDTQYF. The CDR3 DNA is TGTGCCAGCAGCTTAGGACACCTCTTAGAAGATACGCAGTATTTT. This chain joins TRBV7-9 and TRBJ2-3, with D uncertain. Deletions cut 1 base from V and 5 bases from J, with 13 bases between. Germline lookup yields CDR1 SEHNR and CDR2 FQNEAQ (reference sequence). The CDR3 sequence is 15 residues long.

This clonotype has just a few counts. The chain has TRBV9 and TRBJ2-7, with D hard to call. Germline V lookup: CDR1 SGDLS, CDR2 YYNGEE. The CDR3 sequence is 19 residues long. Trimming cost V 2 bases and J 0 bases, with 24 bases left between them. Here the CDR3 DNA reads TGTGCCAGCAGCGTGAGACCGTCCGTCCCCTATAGTACCTCCTACGAGCAGTACTTC. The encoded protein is CASSVRPSVPYSTSYEQYF. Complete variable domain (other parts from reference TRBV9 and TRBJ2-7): DSGVTQTPKHLITATGQRVTLRCSPRSGDLSVYWYQQSLDQGLQFLIQYYNGEERAKGNILERFSAQQFPDLHSELNLSSLELGDSALYFCASSVRPSVPYSTSYEQYFGPGTRLTVT.

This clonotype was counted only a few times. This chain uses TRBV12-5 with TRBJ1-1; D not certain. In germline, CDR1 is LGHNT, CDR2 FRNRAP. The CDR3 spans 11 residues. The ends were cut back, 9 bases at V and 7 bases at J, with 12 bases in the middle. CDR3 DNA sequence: TGTGCTAGCCTGACGGGGTTTGAAGCTTTCTTT. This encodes CASLTGFEAFF. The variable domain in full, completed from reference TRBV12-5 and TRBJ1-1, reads DARVTQTPRHKVTEMGQEVTMRCQPILGHNTVFWYRQTMMQGLELLAYFRNRAPLDDSGMPKDRFSAEMPDATLATLKIQPSEPRDSAVYFCASLTGFEAFFGQGTRLTVV.

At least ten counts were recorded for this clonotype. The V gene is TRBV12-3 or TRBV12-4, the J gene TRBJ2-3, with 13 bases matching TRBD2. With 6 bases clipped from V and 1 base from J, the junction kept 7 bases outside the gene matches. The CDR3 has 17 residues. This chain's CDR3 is CASRSGLAGTRTDTQYF. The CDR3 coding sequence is TGTGCCAGCAGATCGGGACTAGCGGGGACTCGCACAGATACGCAGTATTTT.

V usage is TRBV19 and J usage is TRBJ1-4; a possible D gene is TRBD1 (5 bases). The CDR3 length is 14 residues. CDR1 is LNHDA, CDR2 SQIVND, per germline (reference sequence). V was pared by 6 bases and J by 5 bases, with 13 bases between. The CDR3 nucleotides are TGTGCCAGTAGGCAACAGGTCATGAATGAAAAACTGTTTTTT. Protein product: CASRQQVMNEKLFF.

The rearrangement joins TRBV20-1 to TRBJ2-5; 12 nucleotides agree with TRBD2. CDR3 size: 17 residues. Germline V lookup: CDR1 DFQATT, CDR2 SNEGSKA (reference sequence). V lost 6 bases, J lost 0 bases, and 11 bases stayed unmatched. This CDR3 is CSARTSGDLWYQETQYF. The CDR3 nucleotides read TGCAGTGCCAGGACTAGCGGGGACCTCTGGTACCAAGAGACCCAGTACTTC.

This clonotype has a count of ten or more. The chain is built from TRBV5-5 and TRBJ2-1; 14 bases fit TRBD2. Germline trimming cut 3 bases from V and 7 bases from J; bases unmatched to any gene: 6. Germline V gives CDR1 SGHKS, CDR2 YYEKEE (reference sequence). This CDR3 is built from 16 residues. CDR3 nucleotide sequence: TGTGCCAGCAGCTGGACTAGCGGGGGGACCTGGAATGAGCAGTTCTTC. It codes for CASSWTSGGTWNEQFF.

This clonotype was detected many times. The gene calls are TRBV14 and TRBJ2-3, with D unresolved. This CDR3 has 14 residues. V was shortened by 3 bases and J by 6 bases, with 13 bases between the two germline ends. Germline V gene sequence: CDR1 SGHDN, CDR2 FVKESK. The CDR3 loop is CASSQVRRFDTQYF. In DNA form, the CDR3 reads TGTGCCAGCAGCCAGGTCAGGCGGTTCGATACGCAGTATTTT.

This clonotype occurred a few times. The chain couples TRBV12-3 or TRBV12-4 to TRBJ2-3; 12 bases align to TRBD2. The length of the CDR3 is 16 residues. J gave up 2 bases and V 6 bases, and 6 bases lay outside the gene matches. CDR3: CASRTGLAGHTDTQYF. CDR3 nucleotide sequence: TGTGCCAGCAGAACCGGACTAGCGGGACACACAGATACGCAGTATTTT.

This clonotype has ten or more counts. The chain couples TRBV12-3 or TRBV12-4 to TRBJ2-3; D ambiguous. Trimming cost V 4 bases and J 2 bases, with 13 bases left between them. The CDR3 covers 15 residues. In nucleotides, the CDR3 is TGTGCCAGCAGTTGCGAGGTGTTGGTCACAGATACGCAGTATTTT. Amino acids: CASSCEVLVTDTQYF.

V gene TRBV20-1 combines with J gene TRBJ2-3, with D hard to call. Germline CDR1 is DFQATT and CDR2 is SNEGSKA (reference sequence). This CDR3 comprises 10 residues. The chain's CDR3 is CKAGTDTQYF. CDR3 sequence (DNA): TGCAAGGCGGGCACAGATACGCAGTATTTT.

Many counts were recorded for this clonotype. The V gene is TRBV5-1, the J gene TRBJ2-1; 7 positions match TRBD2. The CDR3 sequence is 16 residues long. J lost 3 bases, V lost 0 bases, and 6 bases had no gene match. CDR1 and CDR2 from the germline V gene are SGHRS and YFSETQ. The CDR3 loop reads CASSLELARIYNEQFF. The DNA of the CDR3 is TGCGCCAGCAGCTTGGAACTAGCGCGTATCTACAATGAGCAGTTCTTC.

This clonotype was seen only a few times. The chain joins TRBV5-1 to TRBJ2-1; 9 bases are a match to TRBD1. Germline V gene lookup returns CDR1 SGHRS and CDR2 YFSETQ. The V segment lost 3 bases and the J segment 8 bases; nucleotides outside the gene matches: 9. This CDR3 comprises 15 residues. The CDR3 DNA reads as TGCGCCAGCAGCTCGTCCCGGGACAGGGTTCATGAGCAGTTCTTC. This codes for CASSSSRDRVHEQFF.

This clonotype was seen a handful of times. The CDR3 DNA follows: TGCAGTGCCCGATCGGGGGACGGTCAGCCCCAGCATTTT. Protein product: CSARSGDGQPQHF. The chain has TRBV20-1 and TRBJ1-5; D possibly corresponds to TRBD1 (5 bases). Germline V CDR1 and CDR2: DFQATT, SNEGSKA (reference sequence). Trimming pared 6 bases from V and 6 bases from J, leaving 15 bases between. CDR3 length: 13 residues.

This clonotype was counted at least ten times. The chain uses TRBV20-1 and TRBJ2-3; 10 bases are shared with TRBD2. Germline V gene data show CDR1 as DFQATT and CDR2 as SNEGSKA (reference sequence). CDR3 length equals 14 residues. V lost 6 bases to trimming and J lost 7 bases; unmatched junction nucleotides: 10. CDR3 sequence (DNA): TGCAGTGCAACACTAGCGGGAATTGATCATACGCAGTATTTT. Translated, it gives CSATLAGIDHTQYF.

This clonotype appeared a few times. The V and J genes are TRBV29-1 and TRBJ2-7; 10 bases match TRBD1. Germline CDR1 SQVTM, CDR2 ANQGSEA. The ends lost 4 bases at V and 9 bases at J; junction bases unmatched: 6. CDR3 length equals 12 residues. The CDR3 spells CSVVLTGGSQYV. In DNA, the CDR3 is TGCAGCGTTGTCCTGACAGGGGGCTCGCAGTACGTC.

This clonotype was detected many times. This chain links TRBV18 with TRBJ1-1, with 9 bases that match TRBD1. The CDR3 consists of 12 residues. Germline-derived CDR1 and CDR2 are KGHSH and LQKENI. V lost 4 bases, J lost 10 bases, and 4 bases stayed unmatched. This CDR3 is CASSLPDRGAFF. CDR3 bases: TGTGCCAGCTCACTACCGGACAGGGGAGCTTTCTTT.

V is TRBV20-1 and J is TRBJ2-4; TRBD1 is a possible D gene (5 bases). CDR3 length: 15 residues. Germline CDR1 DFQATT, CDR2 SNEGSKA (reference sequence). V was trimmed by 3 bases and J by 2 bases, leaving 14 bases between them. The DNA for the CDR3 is TGCAGTGCTAGTGGAGCAGGGAAGACCAAAAACATTCAGTACTTC. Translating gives CSASGAGKTKNIQYF.

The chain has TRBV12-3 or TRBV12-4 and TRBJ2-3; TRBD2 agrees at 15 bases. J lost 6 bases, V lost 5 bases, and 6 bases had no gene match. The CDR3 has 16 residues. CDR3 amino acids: CASSLGLAGGLDTQYF. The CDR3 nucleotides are TGTGCCAGCAGTCTGGGACTAGCGGGGGGCCTGGATACGCAGTATTTT.